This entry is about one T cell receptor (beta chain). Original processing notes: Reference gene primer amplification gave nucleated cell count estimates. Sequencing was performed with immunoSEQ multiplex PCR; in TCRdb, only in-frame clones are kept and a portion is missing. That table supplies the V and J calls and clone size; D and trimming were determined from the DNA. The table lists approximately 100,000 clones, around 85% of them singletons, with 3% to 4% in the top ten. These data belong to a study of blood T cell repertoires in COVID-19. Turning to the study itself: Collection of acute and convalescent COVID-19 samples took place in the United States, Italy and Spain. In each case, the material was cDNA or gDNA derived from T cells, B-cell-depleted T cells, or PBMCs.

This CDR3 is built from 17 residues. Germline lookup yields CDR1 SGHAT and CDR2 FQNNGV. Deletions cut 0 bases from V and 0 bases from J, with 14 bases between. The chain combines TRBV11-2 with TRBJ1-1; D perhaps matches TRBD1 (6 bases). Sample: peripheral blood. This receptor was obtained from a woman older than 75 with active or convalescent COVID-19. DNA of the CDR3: TGTGCCAGCAGCTTAGATTCAAGGGGGGGGTTGAACACTGAAGCTTTCTTT. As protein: CASSLDSRGGLNTEAFF.